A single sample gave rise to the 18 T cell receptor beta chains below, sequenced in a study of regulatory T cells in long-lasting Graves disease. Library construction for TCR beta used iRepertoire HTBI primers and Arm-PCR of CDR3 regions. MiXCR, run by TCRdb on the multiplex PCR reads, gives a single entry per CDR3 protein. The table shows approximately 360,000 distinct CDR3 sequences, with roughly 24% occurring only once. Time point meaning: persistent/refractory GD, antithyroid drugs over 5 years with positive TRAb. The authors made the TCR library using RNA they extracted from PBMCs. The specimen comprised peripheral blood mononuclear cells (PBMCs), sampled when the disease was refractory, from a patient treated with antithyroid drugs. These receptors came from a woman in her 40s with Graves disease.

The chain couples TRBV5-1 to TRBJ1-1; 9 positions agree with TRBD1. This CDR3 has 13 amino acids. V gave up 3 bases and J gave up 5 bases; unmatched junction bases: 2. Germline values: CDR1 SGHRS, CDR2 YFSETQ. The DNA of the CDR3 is TGCGCCAGCAGCTGGACAGGGGAGACTGAAGCTTTCTTT. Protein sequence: CASSWTGETEAFF.

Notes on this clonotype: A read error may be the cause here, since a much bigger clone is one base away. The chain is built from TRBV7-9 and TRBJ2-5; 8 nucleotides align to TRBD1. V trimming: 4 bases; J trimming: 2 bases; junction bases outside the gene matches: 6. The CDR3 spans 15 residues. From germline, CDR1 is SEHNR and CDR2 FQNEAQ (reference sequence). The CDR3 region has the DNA TGTGCCAGCAGCTCGACAGGGGTACAACAAGAGACCCAGTACTTC. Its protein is CASSSTGVQQETQYF.

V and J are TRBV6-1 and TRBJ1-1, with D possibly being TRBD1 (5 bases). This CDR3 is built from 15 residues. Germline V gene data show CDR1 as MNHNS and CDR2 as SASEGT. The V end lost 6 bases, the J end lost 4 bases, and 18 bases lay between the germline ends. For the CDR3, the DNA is TGTGCCAGCAGACAGGAGTTGGGCGCGGGCACTGAAGCTTTCTTT. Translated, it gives CASRQELGAGTEAFF.

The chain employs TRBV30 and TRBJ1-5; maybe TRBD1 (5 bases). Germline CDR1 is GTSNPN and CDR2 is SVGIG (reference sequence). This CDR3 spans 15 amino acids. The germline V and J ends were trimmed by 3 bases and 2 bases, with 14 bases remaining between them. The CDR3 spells CAWSPGGSGNQPQHF. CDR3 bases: TGTGCCTGGAGCCCCGGGGGGAGCGGCAATCAGCCCCAGCATTTT.

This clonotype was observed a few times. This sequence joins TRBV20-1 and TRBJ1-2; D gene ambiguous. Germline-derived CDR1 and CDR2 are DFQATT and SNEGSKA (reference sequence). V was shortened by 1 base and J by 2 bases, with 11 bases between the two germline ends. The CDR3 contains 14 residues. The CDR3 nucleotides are TGCAGTGCTAGAGTCCACCTTAAGAACTATGGCTACACCTTC. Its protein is CSARVHLKNYGYTF.

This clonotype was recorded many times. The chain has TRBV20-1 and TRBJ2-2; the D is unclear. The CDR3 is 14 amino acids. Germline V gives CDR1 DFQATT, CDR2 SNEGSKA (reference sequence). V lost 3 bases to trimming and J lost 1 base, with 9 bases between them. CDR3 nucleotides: TGCAGTGCTAGTTCCGGGTTGAACACCGGGGAGCTGTTTTTT. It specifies CSASSGLNTGELFF.

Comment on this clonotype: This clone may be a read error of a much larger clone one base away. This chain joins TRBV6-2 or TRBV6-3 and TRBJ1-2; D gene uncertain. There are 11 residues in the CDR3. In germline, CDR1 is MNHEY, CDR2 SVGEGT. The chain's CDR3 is CASSGGDGHTF. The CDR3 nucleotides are TGTGCCAGCAGTGGCGGAGATGGCCACACCTTC.

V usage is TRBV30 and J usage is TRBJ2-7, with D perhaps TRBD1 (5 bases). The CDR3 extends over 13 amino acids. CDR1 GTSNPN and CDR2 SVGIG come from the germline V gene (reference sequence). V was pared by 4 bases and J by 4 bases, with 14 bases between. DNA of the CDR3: TGTGCCTGGACAAAAAGGGGAATATACGAGCAGTACTTC. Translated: CAWTKRGIYEQYF.

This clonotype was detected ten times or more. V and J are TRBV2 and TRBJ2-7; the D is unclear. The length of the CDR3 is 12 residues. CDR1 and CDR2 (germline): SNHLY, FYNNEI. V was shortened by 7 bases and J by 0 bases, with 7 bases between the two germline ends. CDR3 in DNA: TGTGCCAGCAAACACGGCTCCTACGAGCAGTACTTC. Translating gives CASKHGSYEQYF.

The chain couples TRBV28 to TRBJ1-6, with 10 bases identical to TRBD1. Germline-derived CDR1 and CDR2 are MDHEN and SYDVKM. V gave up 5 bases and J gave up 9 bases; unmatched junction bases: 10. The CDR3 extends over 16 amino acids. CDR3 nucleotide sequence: TGTGCCAGCAGTCTGGACCCCGGGACAGGGGTTTCACCCCTCCACTTT. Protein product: CASSLDPGTGVSPLHF. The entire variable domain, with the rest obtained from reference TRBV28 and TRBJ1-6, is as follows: DVKVTQSSRYLVKRTGEKVFLECVQDMDHENMFWYRQDPGLGLRLIYFSYDVKMKEKGDIPEGYSVSREKKERFSLILESASTNQTSMYLCASSLDPGTGVSPLHFGNGTRLTVT.

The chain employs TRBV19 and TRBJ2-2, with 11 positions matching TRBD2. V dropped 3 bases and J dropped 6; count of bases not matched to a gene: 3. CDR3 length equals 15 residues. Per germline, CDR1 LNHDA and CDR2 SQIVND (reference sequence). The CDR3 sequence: CASSIASGRPGELFF. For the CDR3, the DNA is TGTGCCAGTAGTATCGCTAGCGGGAGGCCCGGGGAGCTGTTTTTT.

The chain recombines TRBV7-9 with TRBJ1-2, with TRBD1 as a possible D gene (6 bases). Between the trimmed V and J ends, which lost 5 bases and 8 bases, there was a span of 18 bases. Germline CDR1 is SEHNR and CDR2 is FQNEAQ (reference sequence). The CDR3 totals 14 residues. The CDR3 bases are TGTGCCAGCAGCCCCAACCCCGGACAGAAGGGCTACACCTTC. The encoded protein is CASSPNPGQKGYTF.

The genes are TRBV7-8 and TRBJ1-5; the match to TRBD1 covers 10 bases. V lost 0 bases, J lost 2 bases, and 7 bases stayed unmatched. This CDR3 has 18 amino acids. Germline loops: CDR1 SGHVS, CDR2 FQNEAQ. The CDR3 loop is CASSLARTGGVGNQPQHF. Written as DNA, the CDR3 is TGTGCCAGCAGCTTAGCTAGGACAGGGGGGGTGGGCAATCAGCCCCAGCATTTT.

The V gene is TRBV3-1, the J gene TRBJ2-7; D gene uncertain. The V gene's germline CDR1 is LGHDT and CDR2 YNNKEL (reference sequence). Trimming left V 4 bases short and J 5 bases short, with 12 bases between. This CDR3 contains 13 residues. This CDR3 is CASSRYHSHEQYF. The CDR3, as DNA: TGTGCCAGCAGCCGCTACCATAGCCACGAGCAGTACTTC.

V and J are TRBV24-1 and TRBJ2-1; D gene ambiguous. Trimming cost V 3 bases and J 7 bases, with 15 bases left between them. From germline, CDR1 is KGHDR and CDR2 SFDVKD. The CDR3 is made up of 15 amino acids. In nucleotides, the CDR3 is TGTGCCACCAGTGATGGTAACTTCGCGGTGAATGAGCAGTTCTTC. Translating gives CATSDGNFAVNEQFF.

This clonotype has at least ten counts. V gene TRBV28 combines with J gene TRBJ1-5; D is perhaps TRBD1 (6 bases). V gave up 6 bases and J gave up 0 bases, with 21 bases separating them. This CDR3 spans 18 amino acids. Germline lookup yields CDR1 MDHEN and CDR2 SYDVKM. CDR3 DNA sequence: TGTGCCAGCAGACATTTCTCTTACAGGGATTATAGCAATCAGCCCCAGCATTTT. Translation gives CASRHFSYRDYSNQPQHF. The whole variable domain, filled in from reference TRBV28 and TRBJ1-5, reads DVKVTQSSRYLVKRTGEKVFLECVQDMDHENMFWYRQDPGLGLRLIYFSYDVKMKEKGDIPEGYSVSREKKERFSLILESASTNQTSMYLCASRHFSYRDYSNQPQHFGDGTRLSIL.

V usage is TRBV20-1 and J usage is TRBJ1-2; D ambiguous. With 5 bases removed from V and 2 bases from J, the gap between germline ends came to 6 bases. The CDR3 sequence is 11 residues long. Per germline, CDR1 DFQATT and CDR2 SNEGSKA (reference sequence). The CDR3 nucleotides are TGCAGTGCTGACGACAACTATGGCTACACCTTC. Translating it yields CSADDNYGYTF.

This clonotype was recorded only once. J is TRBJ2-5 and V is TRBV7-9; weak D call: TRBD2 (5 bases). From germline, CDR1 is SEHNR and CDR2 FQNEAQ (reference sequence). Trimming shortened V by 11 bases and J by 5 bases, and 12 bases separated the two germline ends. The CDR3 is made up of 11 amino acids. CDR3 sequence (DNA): TGTGCCGGGAGTGGTTTGGAGACCCAGTACTTC. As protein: CAGSGLETQYF.